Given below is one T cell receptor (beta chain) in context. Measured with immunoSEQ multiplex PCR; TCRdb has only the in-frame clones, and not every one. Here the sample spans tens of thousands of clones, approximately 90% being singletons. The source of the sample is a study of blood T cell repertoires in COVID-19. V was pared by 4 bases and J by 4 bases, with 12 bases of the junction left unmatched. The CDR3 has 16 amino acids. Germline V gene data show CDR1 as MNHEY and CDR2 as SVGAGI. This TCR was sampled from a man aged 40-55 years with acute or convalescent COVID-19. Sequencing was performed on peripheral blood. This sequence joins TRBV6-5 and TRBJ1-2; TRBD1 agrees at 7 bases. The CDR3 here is CASSSPSRTGGYGYTF. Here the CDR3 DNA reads TGTGCCAGCAGTTCCCCCTCGAGGACAGGCGGCTATGGCTACACCTTC.